Shown below are 31 T cell receptor beta chains from a single sample sequenced in a study of T cells after yellow fever vaccination. TCRdb independently ran MiXCR on the 5' RACE reads; one entry per CDR3 protein. This table holds some 130,000 distinct CDR3 sequences, 5% to 7.5% found once. Sequenced here: CD4+ T cells sorted from PBMCs, sampled 10 days after the yellow fever booster vaccination. These receptors all stem from a man aged 25 to 40 who received the YFV17D yellow fever vaccine.

This clonotype was detected ten times or more. The chain couples TRBV7-9 to TRBJ2-7, with no clear D. The germline V gene encodes CDR1 SEHNR and CDR2 FQNEAQ (reference sequence). Deletions cut 1 base from V and 6 bases from J, with 13 bases between. CDR3 size: 14 residues. The CDR3 DNA follows: TGTGCCAGCAGCTTAGACCTCTGGACGGGCGAGCAGTACTTC. Amino acid sequence: CASSLDLWTGEQYF. Based on the CDR3 plus reference TRBV7-9 and TRBJ2-7, the full variable domain is DTGVSQNPRHKITKRGQNVTFRCDPISEHNRLYWYRQTLGQGPEFLTYFQNEAQLEKSRLLSDRFSAERPKGSFSTLEIQRTEQGDSAMYLCASSLDLWTGEQYFGPGTRLTVT.

This clonotype was recorded a few times. The rearrangement joins TRBV7-2 to TRBJ2-1; D ambiguous. The CDR3 contains 16 residues. Germline loops: CDR1 SGHTA, CDR2 FQGNSA. V dropped 5 bases and J dropped 0 bases, with 14 bases sitting between them. CDR3 nucleotide sequence: TGTGCCAGCAGCCCTCAGGTGGCGCTCTCCTACAATGAGCAGTTCTTC. Amino acids: CASSPQVALSYNEQFF.

This clonotype has at least ten counts. J is TRBJ2-3 and V is TRBV7-6; 8 nucleotides line up with TRBD1. Germline CDR1 is SGHVS and CDR2 is FNYEAQ. V lost 5 bases, J lost 6 bases, and 7 bases stayed unmatched. CDR3 length: 14 amino acids. CDR3 bases: TGTGCCAGCAGCCCAGGGGGCGCGGGTGATACGCAGTATTTT. It yields the protein CASSPGGAGDTQYF.

This clonotype was detected many times. The chain has TRBV18 and TRBJ2-6; tentative D call: TRBD2 (5 bases). Germline V lookup: CDR1 KGHSH, CDR2 LQKENI. V shed 3 bases and J shed 2 bases, with 11 bases lying between them. The CDR3 contains 16 residues. CDR3 amino acids: CASSPAVGTGANVLTF. Here the CDR3 DNA reads TGTGCCAGCTCACCTGCGGTCGGGACTGGGGCCAACGTCCTGACTTTC.

This clonotype has a count of ten or more. This rearrangement joins TRBV12-3 or TRBV12-4 to TRBJ1-2, with 7 nucleotides matching TRBD1. V lost 6 bases to trimming and J lost 0 bases; unmatched junction nucleotides: 4. This CDR3 has 14 amino acids. In DNA form, the CDR3 reads TGTGCCAGCAGCCCCACAGGGGCTAACTATGGCTACACCTTC. It specifies CASSPTGANYGYTF.

This clonotype has at least ten counts. J is TRBJ2-7 and V is TRBV20-1, with unresolved D. Trimming removed 5 bases at V and 6 bases at J, with 17 bases between. Germline CDR1 is DFQATT and CDR2 is SNEGSKA (reference sequence). This CDR3 is 13 amino acids long. For the CDR3, the DNA is TGCAGTGCTCCACAGAGCTCGGTTGGCGAGCAGTACTTC. Protein product: CSAPQSSVGEQYF.

This clonotype was found many times. V and J are TRBV7-9 and TRBJ2-1; the match to TRBD2 covers 12 bases. The CDR3 extends over 20 amino acids. Unmatched junction bases numbered 24, after V lost 6 bases and J lost 9 bases. Germline-derived CDR1 and CDR2 are SEHNR and FQNEAQ (reference sequence). CDR3 sequence: CASRPPLGLAGTASLVEQFF. The DNA for the CDR3 is TGTGCCAGCAGACCCCCCTTGGGACTAGCGGGTACCGCAAGTCTGGTTGAGCAGTTCTTC.

In its sample, this clonotype was seen many times. The rearrangement links TRBV27 to TRBJ2-7, with a tentative D call TRBD1 (7 bases). Between the trimmed V and J ends, which lost 5 bases and 1 base, there was a span of 12 bases. The V gene's germline CDR1 is MNHEY and CDR2 SMNVEV (reference sequence). The CDR3 totals 14 residues. The CDR3 DNA is TGTGCCAGCAGTACGCGGGGACAGTCCTACGAGCAGTACTTC. Translating it yields CASSTRGQSYEQYF.

This clonotype was seen ten or more times. The V call is TRBV5-1, the J call TRBJ2-3; TRBD1 agrees at 9 bases. Trimming took 3 bases from V and 6 from J; bases not matched to a gene: 5. The CDR3 is 14 amino acids. The germline CDR1 and CDR2 sequences are SGHRS and YFSETQ. Here the CDR3 DNA reads TGCGCCAGCAGCTCCGGACAGGGGACCGATACGCAGTATTTT. Translated: CASSSGQGTDTQYF.

In this sample, this clonotype turned up many times. The chain recombines TRBV11-3 with TRBJ2-1; a weak D match, TRBD1 (6 bases). V shed 5 bases and J shed 7 bases, with 9 bases lying between them. Per germline, CDR1 SGHNT and CDR2 YENEEA. The CDR3 consists of 12 residues. The CDR3 loop is CASSAQGNEQFF. For the CDR3, the DNA is TGTGCCAGCAGCGCCCAGGGGAATGAGCAGTTCTTC.

This clonotype was recorded many times. V and J are TRBV27 and TRBJ2-6; 8 bases are a match to TRBD1. This CDR3 is built from 18 residues. V lost 5 bases to trimming and J lost 0 bases; unmatched junction nucleotides: 9. The V gene's germline CDR1 is MNHEY and CDR2 SMNVEV (reference sequence). The CDR3 spells CASSPTGTGGSGANVLTF. CDR3 coding DNA: TGTGCCAGCAGTCCTACCGGGACAGGAGGCTCTGGGGCCAACGTCCTGACTTTC.

This clonotype was recorded many times. The rearrangement uses TRBV25-1 and TRBJ2-1; possibly TRBD2 for D (6 bases). The CDR3 runs 15 residues. Trimming cost V 3 bases and J 4 bases, with 13 bases left between them. Germline V CDR1 and CDR2: MGHDK, SYGVNS. The CDR3 sequence is CASSDVFGGYNEQFF. The CDR3 DNA is TGTGCCAGCAGTGATGTATTCGGAGGGTACAATGAGCAGTTCTTC.

This clonotype was counted at least ten times. The CDR3 sequence is CASSPSLNEQFF. The CDR3 coding sequence is TGTGCCAGCTCACCGTCTCTCAATGAGCAGTTCTTC. V is TRBV18 and J is TRBJ2-1; D gene ambiguous. The CDR3 totals 12 residues. CDR1 and CDR2 (germline): KGHSH, LQKENI. Trimming pared 3 bases from V and 6 bases from J, leaving 6 bases between.

The rearrangement uses TRBV7-2 and TRBJ2-7, with TRBD1 identical over 9 bases. Germline values: CDR1 SGHTA, CDR2 FQGNSA. J gave up 6 bases and V 2 bases, and 8 bases lay outside the gene matches. The CDR3 has 15 residues. The CDR3 DNA sequence: TGTGCCAGCAGCTTATTGGACAGGGGAATCCGCGAGCAGTACTTC. Protein: CASSLLDRGIREQYF.

With respect to this clonotype: Being one base from a much bigger clone, this may be a read error. The chain is built from TRBV11-2 and TRBJ2-1; TRBD1 or TRBD2 may be the D gene (5 bases each). This CDR3 region has 13 residues. V shed 6 bases and J shed 6 bases, with 12 bases lying between them. Germline CDR1 is SGHAT and CDR2 is FQNNGV. This CDR3 reads CASRSGAGNEQFF. CDR3 bases: TGTGCCAGCAGATCCGGGGCGGGCAATGAGCAGTTCTTC.

This clonotype was recorded at least ten times. The rearrangement uses TRBV9 and TRBJ2-7; 7 bases are a match to TRBD2. Germline CDR1 SGDLS, CDR2 YYNGEE. The CDR3 has 13 amino acids. J was trimmed by 7 bases and V by 4 bases; bases with no gene match: 8. CDR3 in amino acids: CASSPGGSREQYF. The CDR3 coding sequence is TGTGCCAGCAGCCCCGGCGGGAGCCGGGAGCAGTACTTC.

The chain recombines TRBV20-1 with TRBJ1-1, with D possibly matching TRBD1 (5 bases). Germline V gives CDR1 DFQATT, CDR2 SNEGSKA (reference sequence). The CDR3 consists of 13 residues. CDR3 residues: CIWGRASGTEAFF. CDR3 bases: TGCATCTGGGGCCGGGCTTCGGGCACTGAAGCTTTCTTT.

In its sample, this clonotype was seen a few times. The chain couples TRBV7-2 to TRBJ2-2; D remains ambiguous. V was clipped by 7 bases and J by 4 bases, with 16 bases between them. CDR1 SGHTA and CDR2 FQGNSA come from the germline V gene. The CDR3 length is 15 residues. The CDR3: CASTPLQSGTGELFF. In nucleotides, the CDR3 is TGTGCCAGCACTCCACTCCAGTCCGGCACCGGGGAGCTGTTTTTT.

This clonotype was seen only a few times. CDR3 loop: CASSLTGLAETQYF. For the CDR3, the DNA is TGTGCCAGCAGCTTGACCGGACTAGCGGAGACCCAGTACTTC. The J gene is TRBJ2-5, the V gene TRBV5-4; 9 bases fit TRBD2. Per germline, CDR1 SGHNT and CDR2 YYREEE (reference sequence). Trimming cost V 1 base and J 5 bases; bases outside gene matches: 3. The CDR3 consists of 14 residues.

The chain links TRBV6-6 to TRBJ2-7, with TRBD1 matching 7 bases. This CDR3 has 13 residues. V lost 7 bases, J lost 5 bases, and 8 bases stayed unmatched. Germline CDR1 is MNHNY and CDR2 is SVGAGI (reference sequence). The CDR3 is CASTILTGNEQYF. The DNA for the CDR3 is TGTGCCAGCACCATACTGACAGGGAACGAGCAGTACTTC.

The chain is built from TRBV10-3 and TRBJ1-4; a weak D match, TRBD1 (5 bases). The V gene lost 2 bases and the J gene lost 4 bases, with 8 bases spanning the gap. The CDR3 contains 14 residues. CDR1 is ENHRY, CDR2 SYGVKD, per germline. CDR3 nucleotides: TGTGCCATCAGTGAGACAGGCATTAATGAAAAACTGTTTTTT. Translating gives CAISETGINEKLFF.

This clonotype was observed at least ten times. The chain employs TRBV7-9 and TRBJ1-1; possibly TRBD1 for D (6 bases). The length of the CDR3 is 12 residues. In germline, CDR1 is SEHNR, CDR2 FQNEAQ (reference sequence). Trimming removed 8 bases from V and 10 bases from J, with 17 bases in between. For the CDR3, the DNA is TGTGCCAGCTTAAAGGATGGGGGCTCAGCTTTCTTT. It specifies CASLKDGGSAFF.

The chain joins TRBV20-1 to TRBJ2-1, with 11 bases lining up with TRBD2. This CDR3 has 17 amino acids. The germline gives CDR1 DFQATT, CDR2 SNEGSKA (reference sequence). CDR3 nucleotides: TGCTGTCTAAAGGGGACTAGCGGCACTATCGGCTACAATGAGCAGTTCTTC. Residues: CCLKGTSGTIGYNEQFF.

This clonotype occurred a few times. The V and J genes are TRBV19 and TRBJ2-7; TRBD2 matches 8 bases. The V gene end was trimmed by 2 bases and the J gene end by 6 bases; junction bases not matched to a gene: 6. CDR3 length: 14 residues. Germline V gene lookup returns CDR1 LNHDA and CDR2 SQIVND (reference sequence). The DNA for the CDR3 is TGTGCCAGTAGTATAAGAGCGGGAGTGGGCGAGCAGTACTTC. Protein sequence: CASSIRAGVGEQYF. The whole variable domain, remainder taken from reference TRBV19 and TRBJ2-7, is DGGITQSPKYLFRKEGQNVTLSCEQNLNHDAMYWYRQDPGQGLRLIYYSQIVNDFQKGDIAEGYSVSREKKESFPLTVTSAQKNPTAFYLCASSIRAGVGEQYFGPGTRLTVT.

This clonotype was picked up many times. The chain links TRBV5-1 to TRBJ2-5; 11 bases match TRBD2. This CDR3 contains 14 residues. V lost 4 bases to trimming and J lost 1 base; unmatched junction nucleotides: 0. In germline, CDR1 is SGHRS, CDR2 YFSETQ. CDR3 in amino acids: CASSGTSGQETQYF. In nucleotides, the CDR3 is TGCGCCAGCAGCGGGACTAGCGGCCAAGAGACCCAGTACTTC.

This clonotype was seen at least ten times. The gene calls are TRBV20-1 and TRBJ2-7, with 8 nucleotides matching TRBD2. The length of the CDR3 is 16 residues. After removal of 3 bases from V and 2 bases from J, the junction contained 12 bases not matched to a gene. Looked up from germline, CDR1 is DFQATT and CDR2 is SNEGSKA (reference sequence). The CDR3 DNA follows: TGCAGTGCTAGTAGGACAAGTGGACTAGCTCCCTACGAGCAGTACTTC. Residues: CSASRTSGLAPYEQYF.

This clonotype appeared many times. The chain uses TRBV6-2 or TRBV6-3 and TRBJ2-1; 8 positions match TRBD2. The CDR3 runs to 13 residues. The germline V gene encodes CDR1 MNHEY and CDR2 SVGEGT. J was trimmed by 15 bases and V by 5 bases; bases with no gene match: 12. CDR3 amino acids: CASSLPGGRSAFF. The CDR3 coding sequence is TGTGCCAGCAGTCTCCCGGGAGGGAGGTCGGCGTTCTTC.

This clonotype was detected many times. The J gene is TRBJ2-2, the V gene TRBV7-2; 11 bases are shared with TRBD2. In germline, CDR1 is SGHTA, CDR2 FQGNSA. J lost 5 bases, V lost 5 bases, and 7 bases had no gene match. The CDR3 consists of 16 residues. The CDR3 DNA follows: TGTGCCAGCAGCGCGTTACTAGCGGGAGCTACCGGGGAGCTGTTTTTT. Its translation: CASSALLAGATGELFF.

This clonotype was picked up many times. The chain employs TRBV11-2 and TRBJ2-1, with unresolved D. Trimming stripped 5 bases from V and 6 bases from J, with 8 bases between. From germline, CDR1 is SGHAT and CDR2 FQNNGV. The CDR3 contains 12 residues. DNA for the CDR3: TGTGCCAGCAGCCCCACCCGCAATGAGCAGTTCTTC. This encodes CASSPTRNEQFF.

This clonotype was seen only a few times. J is TRBJ1-2 and V is TRBV19; D not resolved. This CDR3 region has 13 residues. With 7 bases removed from V and 0 bases from J, the gap between germline ends came to 9 bases. The germline V gene encodes CDR1 LNHDA and CDR2 SQIVND (reference sequence). The CDR3: CASKPATNYGYTF. Here the CDR3 DNA reads TGTGCCAGTAAGCCTGCAACTAACTATGGCTACACCTTC.

This clonotype was recorded many times. The chain links TRBV7-9 to TRBJ2-7, with D uncertain. The CDR3 extends over 12 amino acids. Trimming cost V 11 bases and J 0 bases, with 11 bases left between them. Germline V CDR1 and CDR2: SEHNR, FQNEAQ (reference sequence). CDR3 DNA sequence: TGTGCCGTGGGTCTAAGCTCCTACGAGCAGTACTTC. It encodes CAVGLSSYEQYF.